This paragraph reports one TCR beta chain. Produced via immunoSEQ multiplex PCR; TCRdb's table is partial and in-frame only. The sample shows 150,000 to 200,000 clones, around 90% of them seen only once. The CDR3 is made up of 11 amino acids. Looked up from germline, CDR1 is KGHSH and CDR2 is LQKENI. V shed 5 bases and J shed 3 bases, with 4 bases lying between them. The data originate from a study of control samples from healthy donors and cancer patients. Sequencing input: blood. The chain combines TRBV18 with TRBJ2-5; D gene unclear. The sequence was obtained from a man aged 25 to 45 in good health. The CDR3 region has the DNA TGTGCCAGCTCATCCGAAGAGACCCAGTACTTC. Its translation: CASSSEETQYF.